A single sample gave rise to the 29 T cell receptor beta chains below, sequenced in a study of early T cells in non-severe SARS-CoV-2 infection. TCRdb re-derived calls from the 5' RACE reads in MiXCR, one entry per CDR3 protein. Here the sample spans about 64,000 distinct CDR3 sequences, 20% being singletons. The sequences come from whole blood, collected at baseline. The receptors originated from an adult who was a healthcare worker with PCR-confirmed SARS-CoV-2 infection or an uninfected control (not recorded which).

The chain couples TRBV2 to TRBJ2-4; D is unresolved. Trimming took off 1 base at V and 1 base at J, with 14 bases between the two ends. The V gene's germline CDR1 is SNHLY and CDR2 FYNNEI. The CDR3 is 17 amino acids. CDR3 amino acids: CASSEGWFPRAKNIQYF. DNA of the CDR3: TGTGCCAGCAGTGAAGGGTGGTTTCCCAGGGCCAAAAACATTCAGTACTTC.

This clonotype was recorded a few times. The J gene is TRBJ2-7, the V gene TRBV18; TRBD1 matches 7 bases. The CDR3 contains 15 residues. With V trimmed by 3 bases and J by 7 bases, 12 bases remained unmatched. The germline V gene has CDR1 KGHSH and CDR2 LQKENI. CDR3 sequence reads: CASSPRTGESREQYF. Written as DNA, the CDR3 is TGTGCCAGCTCACCGCGTACAGGGGAATCGAGGGAGCAGTACTTC.

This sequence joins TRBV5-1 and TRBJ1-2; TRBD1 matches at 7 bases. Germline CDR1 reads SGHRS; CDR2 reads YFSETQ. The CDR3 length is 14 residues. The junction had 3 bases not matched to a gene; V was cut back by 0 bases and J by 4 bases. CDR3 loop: CASSLDSGGYGYTF. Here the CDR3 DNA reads TGCGCCAGCAGCTTGGACTCAGGGGGCTATGGCTACACCTTC.

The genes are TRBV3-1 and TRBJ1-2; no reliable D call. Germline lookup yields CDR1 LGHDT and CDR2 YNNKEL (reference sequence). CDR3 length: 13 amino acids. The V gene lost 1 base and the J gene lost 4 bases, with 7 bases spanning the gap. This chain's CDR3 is CASSQGAIYGYTF. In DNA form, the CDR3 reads TGTGCCAGCAGCCAAGGAGCGATCTATGGCTACACCTTC. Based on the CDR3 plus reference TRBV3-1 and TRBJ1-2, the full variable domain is DTAVSQTPKYLVTQMGNDKSIKCEQNLGHDTMYWYKQDSKKFLKIMFSYNNKELIINETVPNRFSPKSPDKAHLNLHINSLELGDSAVYFCASSQGAIYGYTFGSGTRLTVV.

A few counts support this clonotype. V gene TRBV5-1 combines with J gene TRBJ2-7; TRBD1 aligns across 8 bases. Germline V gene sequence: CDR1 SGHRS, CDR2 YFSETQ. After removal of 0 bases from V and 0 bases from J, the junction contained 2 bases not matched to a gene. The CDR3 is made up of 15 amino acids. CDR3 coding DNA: TGCGCCAGCAGCTTGGGGACAGGGTCCTCCTACGAGCAGTACTTC. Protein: CASSLGTGSSYEQYF.

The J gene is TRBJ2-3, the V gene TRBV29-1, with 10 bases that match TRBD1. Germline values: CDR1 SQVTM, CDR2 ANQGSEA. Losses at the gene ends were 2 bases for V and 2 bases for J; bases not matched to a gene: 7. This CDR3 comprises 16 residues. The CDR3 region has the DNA TGCAGCGTTGAATTAAGACAGGGGGCGGCCACAGATACGCAGTATTTT. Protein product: CSVELRQGAATDTQYF.

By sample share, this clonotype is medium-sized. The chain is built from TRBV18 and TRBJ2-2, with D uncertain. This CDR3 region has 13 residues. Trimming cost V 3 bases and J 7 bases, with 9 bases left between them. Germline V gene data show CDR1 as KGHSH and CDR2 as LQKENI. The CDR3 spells CASSPKIGGELFF. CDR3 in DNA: TGTGCCAGCTCACCGAAGATTGGCGGGGAGCTGTTTTTT.

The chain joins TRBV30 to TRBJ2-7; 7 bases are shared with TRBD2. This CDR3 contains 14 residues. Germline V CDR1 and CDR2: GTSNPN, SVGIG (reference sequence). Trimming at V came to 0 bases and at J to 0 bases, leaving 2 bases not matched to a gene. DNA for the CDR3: TGTGCCTGGAGTGTCGGGGGGACCTCCTACGAGCAGTACTTC. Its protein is CAWSVGGTSYEQYF.

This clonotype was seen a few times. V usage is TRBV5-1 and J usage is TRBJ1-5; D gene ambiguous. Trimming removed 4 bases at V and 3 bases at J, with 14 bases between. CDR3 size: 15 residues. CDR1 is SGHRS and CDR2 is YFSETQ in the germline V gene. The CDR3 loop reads CASSEEGSPNQPQHF. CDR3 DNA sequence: TGCGCCAGCAGCGAAGAAGGGTCCCCCAATCAGCCCCAGCATTTT.

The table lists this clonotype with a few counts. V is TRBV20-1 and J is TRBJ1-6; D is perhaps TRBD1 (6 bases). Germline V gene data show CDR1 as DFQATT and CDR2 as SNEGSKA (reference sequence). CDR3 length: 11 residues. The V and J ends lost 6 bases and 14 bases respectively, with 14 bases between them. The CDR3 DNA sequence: TGCAGTGCCATATATAGGGGGACCCTCCACTTT. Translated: CSAIYRGTLHF.

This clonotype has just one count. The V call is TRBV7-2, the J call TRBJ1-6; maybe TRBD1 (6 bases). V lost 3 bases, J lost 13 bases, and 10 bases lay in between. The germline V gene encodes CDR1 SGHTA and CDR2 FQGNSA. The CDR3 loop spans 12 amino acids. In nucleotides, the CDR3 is TGTGCCAGCAGCTTGAGGGGGGACCCCCTCCACTTT. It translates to CASSLRGDPLHF.

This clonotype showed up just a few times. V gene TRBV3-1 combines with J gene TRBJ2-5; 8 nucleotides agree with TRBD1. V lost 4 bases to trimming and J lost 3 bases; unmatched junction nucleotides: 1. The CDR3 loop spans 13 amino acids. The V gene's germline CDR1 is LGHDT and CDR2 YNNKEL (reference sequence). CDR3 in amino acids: CASSPTGEETQYF. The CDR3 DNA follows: TGTGCCAGCAGCCCGACAGGGGAAGAGACCCAGTACTTC.

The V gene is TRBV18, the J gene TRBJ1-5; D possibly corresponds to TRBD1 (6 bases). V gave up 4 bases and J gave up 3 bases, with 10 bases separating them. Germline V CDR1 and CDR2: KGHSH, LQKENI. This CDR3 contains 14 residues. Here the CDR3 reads CASSLGQINQPQHF. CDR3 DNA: TGTGCCAGCTCACTGGGACAAATCAATCAGCCCCAGCATTTT.

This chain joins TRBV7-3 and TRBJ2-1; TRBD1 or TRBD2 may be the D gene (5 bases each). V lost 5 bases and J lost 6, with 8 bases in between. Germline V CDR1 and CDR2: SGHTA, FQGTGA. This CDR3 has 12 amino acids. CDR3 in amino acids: CASSPGANEQFF. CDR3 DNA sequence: TGTGCCAGCAGCCCCGGGGCCAATGAGCAGTTCTTC. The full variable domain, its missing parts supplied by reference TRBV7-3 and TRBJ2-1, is GAGVSQTPSNKVTEKGKYVELRCDPISGHTALYWYRQSLGQGPEFLIYFQGTGAADDSGLPNDRFFAVRPEGSVSTLKIQRTERGDSAVYLCASSPGANEQFFGPGTRLTVL.

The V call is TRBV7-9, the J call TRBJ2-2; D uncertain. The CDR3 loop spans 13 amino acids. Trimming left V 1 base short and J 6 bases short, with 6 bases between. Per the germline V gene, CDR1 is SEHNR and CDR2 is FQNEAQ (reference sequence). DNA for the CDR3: TGTGCCAGCAGCTTAGACCAATCCGGGGAGCTGTTTTTT. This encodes CASSLDQSGELFF.

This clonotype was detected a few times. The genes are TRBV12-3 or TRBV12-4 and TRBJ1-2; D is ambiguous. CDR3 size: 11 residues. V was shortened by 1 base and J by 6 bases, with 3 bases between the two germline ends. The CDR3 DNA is TGTGCCAGCAGTTTAGGCCATGGCTACACCTTC. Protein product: CASSLGHGYTF.

The CDR3 nucleotides read TGCAGTGCTAGCTACAGGACTAGCACAGATACGCAGTATTTT. Its translation is CSASYRTSTDTQYF. This chain links TRBV20-1 with TRBJ2-3; tentatively, D is TRBD1 or TRBD2 (5 bases each). CDR1 is DFQATT and CDR2 is SNEGSKA in the germline V gene (reference sequence). The ends were cut back, 3 bases at V and 0 bases at J, with 10 bases in the middle. The CDR3 spans 14 residues.

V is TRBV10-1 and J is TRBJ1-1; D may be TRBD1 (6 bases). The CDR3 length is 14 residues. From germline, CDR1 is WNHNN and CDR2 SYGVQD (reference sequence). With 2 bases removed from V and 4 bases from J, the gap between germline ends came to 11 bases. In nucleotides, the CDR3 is TGCGCCAGCAGTGAGAACAGGGTATCCACTGAAGCTTTCTTT. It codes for CASSENRVSTEAFF.

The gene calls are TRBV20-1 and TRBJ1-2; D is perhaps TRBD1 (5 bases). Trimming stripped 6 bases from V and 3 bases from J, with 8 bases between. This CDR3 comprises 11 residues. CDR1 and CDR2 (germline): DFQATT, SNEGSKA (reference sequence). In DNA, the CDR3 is TGCAGTGCCAGGGCTGACTATGGCTACACCTTC. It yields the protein CSARADYGYTF.

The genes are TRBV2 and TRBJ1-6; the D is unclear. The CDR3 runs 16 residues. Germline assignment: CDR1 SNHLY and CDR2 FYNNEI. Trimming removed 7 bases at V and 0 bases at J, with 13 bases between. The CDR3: CASTQTASSYNSPLHF. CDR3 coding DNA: TGTGCCAGCACCCAGACGGCAAGCTCCTATAATTCACCCCTCCACTTT.

The CDR3 spells CAIRDGDGYTF. The CDR3 DNA is TGTGCCATCAGGGATGGTGATGGCTACACCTTC. V is TRBV10-3 and J is TRBJ1-2, with unresolved D. Trimming removed 6 bases at V and 6 bases at J, with 8 bases between. The CDR3 has 11 residues. The germline V gene has CDR1 ENHRY and CDR2 SYGVKD.

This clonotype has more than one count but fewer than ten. The CDR3 is CASSQANYGYTF. The CDR3 DNA follows: TGTGCCAGCAGTCAGGCTAACTATGGCTACACCTTC. This sequence joins TRBV6-2 or TRBV6-3 and TRBJ1-2; D uncertain. This CDR3 has 12 amino acids. Germline V gene sequence: CDR1 MNHEY, CDR2 SVGEGT. The V end lost 5 bases, the J end lost 0 bases, and 4 bases lay between the germline ends.

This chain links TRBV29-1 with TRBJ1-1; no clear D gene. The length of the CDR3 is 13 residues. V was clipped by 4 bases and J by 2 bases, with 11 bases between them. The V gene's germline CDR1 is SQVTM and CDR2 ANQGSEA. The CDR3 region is CSVALRFNTEAFF. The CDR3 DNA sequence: TGCAGCGTTGCGCTCAGATTTAACACTGAAGCTTTCTTT.

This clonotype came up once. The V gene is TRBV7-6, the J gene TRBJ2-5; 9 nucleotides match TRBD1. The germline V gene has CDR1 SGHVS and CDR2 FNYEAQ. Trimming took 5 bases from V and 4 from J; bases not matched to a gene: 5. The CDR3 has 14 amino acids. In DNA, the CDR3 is TGTGCCAGCAGCCAGATGACAGGGGGAGAGACCCAGTACTTC. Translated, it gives CASSQMTGGETQYF.

CDR3 DNA sequence: TGCAGTGGTAGCGGGTGCACTGAAGCTTTCTTT. Amino acid sequence: CSGSGCTEAFF. The rearrangement links TRBV29-1 to TRBJ1-1; D gene unclear. This CDR3 contains 11 residues. Germline loops: CDR1 SQVTM, CDR2 ANQGSEA.

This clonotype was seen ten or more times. The CDR3: CASTPEVGAEKLFF. The CDR3 DNA reads TGTGCCAGCACCCCCGAGGTGGGGGCCGAAAAACTGTTTTTT. The rearrangement joins TRBV12-3 or TRBV12-4 to TRBJ1-4; a weak D match, TRBD1 (6 bases). This CDR3 is built from 14 residues. V was clipped by 7 bases and J by 8 bases, with 17 bases between them.

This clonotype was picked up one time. The CDR3 reads CAISEGGPASDTQYF. The CDR3, as DNA: TGTGCCATCAGTGAGGGGGGACCGGCCTCAGATACGCAGTATTTT. This sequence joins TRBV10-3 and TRBJ2-3; D is possibly TRBD1 or TRBD2 (5 bases each). Trimming removed 2 bases from V and 4 bases from J, with 13 bases in between. The CDR3 length is 15 residues. Germline CDR1 is ENHRY and CDR2 is SYGVKD.

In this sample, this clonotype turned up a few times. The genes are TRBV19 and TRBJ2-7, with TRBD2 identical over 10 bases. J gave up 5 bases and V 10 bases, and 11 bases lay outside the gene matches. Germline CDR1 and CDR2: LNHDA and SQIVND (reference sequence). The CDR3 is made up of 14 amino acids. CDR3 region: CATSPGLAINEQYF. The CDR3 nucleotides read TGTGCCACCTCACCGGGACTAGCGATCAACGAGCAGTACTTC. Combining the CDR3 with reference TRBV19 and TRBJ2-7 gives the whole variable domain DGGITQSPKYLFRKEGQNVTLSCEQNLNHDAMYWYRQDPGQGLRLIYYSQIVNDFQKGDIAEGYSVSREKKESFPLTVTSAQKNPTAFYLCATSPGLAINEQYFGPGTRLTVT.

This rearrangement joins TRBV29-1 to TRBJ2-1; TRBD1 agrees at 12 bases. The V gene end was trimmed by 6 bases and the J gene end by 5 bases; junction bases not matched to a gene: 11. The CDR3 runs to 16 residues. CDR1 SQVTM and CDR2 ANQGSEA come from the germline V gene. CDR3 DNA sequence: TGCAGCGTGCCCGATCCGGGACAGGGGGCTGACAATGAGCAGTTCTTC. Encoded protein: CSVPDPGQGADNEQFF.